One and the same sample provided the 5 T cell receptor beta chains below, sequenced in a study of T cell repertoires in cytomegalovirus infection. MiXCR, run by TCRdb on the reads, gives a single entry per CDR3 protein. The table has fewer than 900,000 distinct CDR3 sequences, around 29% seen once. Antigens for these TCRs are unknown. The sample in question was cultured CD8+ T cells from PBMCs, obtained from culture after CMV antigen stimulation. The receptors were sampled from a human donor in good health (CMV status not recorded). Some clones in this sample may be carry-over from other donors' samples.

The V and J genes are TRBV12-3 or TRBV12-4 and TRBJ2-1, with 12 bases matching TRBD1. This CDR3 is built from 15 residues. J was trimmed by 9 bases and V by 5 bases; bases with no gene match: 8. The CDR3 loop is CASSPLGTGGAEQFF. CDR3 bases: TGTGCCAGCAGTCCCCTGGGGACAGGGGGCGCTGAGCAGTTCTTC.

The chain combines TRBV6-1 with TRBJ2-7; weak D call: TRBD1 (6 bases). Germline-derived CDR1 and CDR2 are MNHNS and SASEGT. CDR3 length: 13 amino acids. Trimming pared 4 bases from V and 2 bases from J, leaving 9 bases between. In nucleotides, the CDR3 is TGTGCCAGCAGTGTGGGACAAACCTACGAGCAGTACGTC. Translated, it gives CASSVGQTYEQYV.

This clonotype has only a few counts. The chain carries TRBV27 and TRBJ2-7; either TRBD1 or TRBD2 may fit D (6 bases each). Trimming cost V 0 bases and J 6 bases, with 15 bases left between them. CDR3 length: 15 residues. The V gene's germline CDR1 is MNHEY and CDR2 SMNVEV (reference sequence). CDR3 region: CASSLSRGLSTEQYF. The CDR3 nucleotides are TGTGCCAGCAGTTTATCCAGGGGACTCTCCACCGAGCAGTACTTC.

This clonotype was detected only a few times. The chain uses TRBV7-9 and TRBJ1-5; 10 bases match TRBD1. With 5 bases clipped from V and 7 bases from J, the junction kept 5 bases outside the gene matches. The CDR3 totals 14 residues. Germline V lookup: CDR1 SEHNR, CDR2 FQNEAQ (reference sequence). The CDR3 DNA is TGTGCCAGCAGCAGGACAGGGGGAATACAGCCCCAGCATTTT. The encoded protein is CASSRTGGIQPQHF.

The chain uses TRBV6-1 and TRBJ1-5, with D possibly being TRBD1 (6 bases). This CDR3 has 14 residues. The V gene's germline CDR1 is MNHNS and CDR2 SASEGT. V was trimmed by 3 bases and J by 4 bases, leaving 10 bases between them. DNA for the CDR3: TGTGCCAGCAGTGACTGGACAGCTAATCAGCCCCAGCATTTT. It yields the protein CASSDWTANQPQHF.